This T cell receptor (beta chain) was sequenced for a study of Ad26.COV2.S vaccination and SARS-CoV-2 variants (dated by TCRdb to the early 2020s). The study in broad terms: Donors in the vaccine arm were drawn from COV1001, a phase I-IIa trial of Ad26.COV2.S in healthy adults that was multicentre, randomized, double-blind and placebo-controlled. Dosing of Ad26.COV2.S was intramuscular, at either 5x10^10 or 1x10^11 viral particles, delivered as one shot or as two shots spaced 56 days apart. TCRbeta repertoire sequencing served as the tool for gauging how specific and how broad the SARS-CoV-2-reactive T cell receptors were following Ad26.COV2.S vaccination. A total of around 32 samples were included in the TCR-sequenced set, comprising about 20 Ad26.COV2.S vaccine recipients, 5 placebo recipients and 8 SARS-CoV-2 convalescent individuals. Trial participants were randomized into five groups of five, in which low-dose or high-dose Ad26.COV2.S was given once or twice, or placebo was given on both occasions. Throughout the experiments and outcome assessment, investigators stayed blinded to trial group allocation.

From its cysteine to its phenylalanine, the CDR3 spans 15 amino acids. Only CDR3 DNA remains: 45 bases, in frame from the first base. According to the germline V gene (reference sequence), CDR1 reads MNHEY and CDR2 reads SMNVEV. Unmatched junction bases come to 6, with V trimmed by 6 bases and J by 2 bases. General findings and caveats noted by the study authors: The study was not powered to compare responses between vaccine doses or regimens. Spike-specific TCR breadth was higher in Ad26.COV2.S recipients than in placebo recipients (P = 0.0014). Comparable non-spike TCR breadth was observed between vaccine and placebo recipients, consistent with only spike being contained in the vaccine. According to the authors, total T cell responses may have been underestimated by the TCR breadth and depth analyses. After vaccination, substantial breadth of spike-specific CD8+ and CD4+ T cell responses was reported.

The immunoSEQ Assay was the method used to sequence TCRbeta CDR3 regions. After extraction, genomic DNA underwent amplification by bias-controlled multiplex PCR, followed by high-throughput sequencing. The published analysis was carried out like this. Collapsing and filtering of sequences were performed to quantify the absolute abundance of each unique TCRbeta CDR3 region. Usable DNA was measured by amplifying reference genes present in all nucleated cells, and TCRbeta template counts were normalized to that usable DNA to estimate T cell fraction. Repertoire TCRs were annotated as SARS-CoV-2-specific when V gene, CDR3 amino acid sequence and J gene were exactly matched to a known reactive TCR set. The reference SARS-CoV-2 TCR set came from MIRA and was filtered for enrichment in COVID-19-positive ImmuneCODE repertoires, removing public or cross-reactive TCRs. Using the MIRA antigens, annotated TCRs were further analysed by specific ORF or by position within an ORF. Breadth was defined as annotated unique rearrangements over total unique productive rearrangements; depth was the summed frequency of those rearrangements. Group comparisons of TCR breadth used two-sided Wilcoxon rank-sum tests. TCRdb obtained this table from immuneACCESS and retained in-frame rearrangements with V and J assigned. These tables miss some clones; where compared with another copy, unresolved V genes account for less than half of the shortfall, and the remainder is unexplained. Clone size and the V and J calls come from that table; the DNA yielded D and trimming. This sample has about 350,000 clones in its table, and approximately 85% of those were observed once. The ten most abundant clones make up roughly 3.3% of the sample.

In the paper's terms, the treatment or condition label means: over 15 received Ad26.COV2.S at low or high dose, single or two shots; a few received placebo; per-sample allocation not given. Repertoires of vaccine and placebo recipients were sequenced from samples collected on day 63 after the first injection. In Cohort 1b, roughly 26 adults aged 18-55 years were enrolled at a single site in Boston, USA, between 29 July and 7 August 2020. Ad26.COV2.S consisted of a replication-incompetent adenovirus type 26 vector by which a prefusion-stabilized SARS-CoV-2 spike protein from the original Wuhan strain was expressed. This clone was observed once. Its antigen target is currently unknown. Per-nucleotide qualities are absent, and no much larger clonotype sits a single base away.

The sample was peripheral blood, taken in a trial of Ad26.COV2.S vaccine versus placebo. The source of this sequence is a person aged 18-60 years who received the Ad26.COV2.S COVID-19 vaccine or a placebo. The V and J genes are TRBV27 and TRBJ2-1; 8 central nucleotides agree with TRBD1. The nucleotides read TGTGCCAGCAGCGCGGACAGGGACGCCTACAATGAGCAGTTCTTC. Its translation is CASSADRDAYNEQFF.